This T cell receptor (beta chain) was recovered during a study of patients and donors after allogeneic stem cell transplantation (dated by TCRdb to 2019 to 2021). Counted from cysteine to phenylalanine, this CDR3 has 16 amino acids. Here the CDR3 DNA is all that survives: 48 bases in frame from base 1. CDR1 and CDR2 (SGDLS, YYNGEE) derive from the germline V gene. V loses 5 bases at its end and J loses 7 bases; junction bases beyond the gene matches: 13. Library method: RT-PCR. The data were produced on a NextSeq 550. TCRdb passed the public sequencing reads through fastp at Q25 and MiXCR, retaining productive beta sequences. Entries are consolidated by CDR3 protein sequence, retaining the most common genes and DNA. This sample comprises about 74,000 distinct CDR3 sequences, 26% of them detected only once. The top ten constitute 26% of the sample. Turning to this clonotype: No cognate antigen has been identified for it. The record has no base qualities; no much larger clone is one base away.

The receptor was derived from a human donor who was either an allogeneic HSCT recipient or a stem cell or donor lymphocyte infusion donor (not recorded which). It is not recorded whose cells these are; they may come from a transplant donor. The sample taken for sequencing was blood, either unsorted or a sorted T cell fraction (not recorded which). The chain joins TRBV9 to TRBJ2-3; 10 bases in the junction line up with TRBD2. The nucleotide sequence reads as follows: TGTGCCAGCAGTTTTCCATCTAGCGGGAGTATGTATACGCAGTATTTT. Its protein product is CASSFPSSGSMYTQYF. Joined to the reference TRBV9 and TRBJ2-3 proteins, this CDR3 gives the full variable domain: DSGVTQTPKHLITATGQRVTLRCSPRSGDLSVYWYQQSLDQGLQFLIQYYNGEERAKGNILERFSAQQFPDLHSELNLSSLELGDSALYFCASSFPSSGSMYTQYFGPGTRLTVL.